These T cell receptor beta chains were read from a single sample in a study of cytomegalovirus exposure and HLA in healthy donors. Data came from immunoSEQ multiplex PCR; TCRdb stores just in-frame clones and leaves some out. There are 130,000 to 150,000 clones in the sample; 87% occur only once, and 4.5% lies in the top ten. Sequenced: PBMCs. Source of these receptors: a man between 18 and 35 years old in good health and CMV-seropositive. CDR3s include the opening cysteine and the closing phenylalanine or tryptophan. D genes are given only for firm matches. Not every row has a clone size; where given, it reads once, few, many or a size class.

>TRBJ2-5|TRBD2|.|TRBV5-6|15
CASSPGSGTRETQYF
TGTGCCAGCAGCCCGGGATCCGGGACTAGAGAGACCCAGTACTTC
>TRBJ2-1|TRBD2|.|TRBV27|16
CASSLGPSGRMDEQFF
TGTGCCAGCAGTTTGGGGCCTAGCGGGAGGATGGATGAGCAGTTCTTC
>TRBJ2-2|TRBD2|.|TRBV6-5|13
CASSRGDTGELFF
TGTGCCAGCTCCCGGGGGGACACCGGGGAGCTGTTTTTT
>TRBJ1-1|TRBD1|.|TRBV18|16
CASSGTGGTVNTEAFF
TGTGCCAGCTCCGGGACAGGGGGAACCGTGAACACTGAAGCTTTCTTT
>TRBJ2-2|.|.|TRBV6-1|16
CASSEPTEVGSGELFF
TGTGCCAGCAGTGAACCGACTGAGGTCGGTTCCGGGGAGCTGTTTTTT
>TRBJ2-1|TRBD2|.|TRBV28|13
CASSATSASEQFF
TGTGCCAGCAGCGCAACTAGCGCAAGTGAGCAGTTCTTC
>TRBJ2-1|.|.|TRBV19|16
CASSRQGLSSYNEQFF
TGTGCCAGTAGTAGACAAGGCTTAAGCTCCTACAATGAGCAGTTCTTC
>TRBJ1-1|.|.|TRBV28|14
CASSSRALNTEAFF
TGTGCCAGCAGTTCCAGGGCCTTGAACACTGAAGCTTTCTTT
>TRBJ2-7|TRBD2|once|TRBV19|15
CASSTGTSLAYEQYF
TGTGCCAGTAGTACCGGGACTAGTCTCGCCTACGAGCAGTACTTC
>TRBJ2-5|.|.|TRBV2|13
CASRRALQETQYF
TGTGCCAGCAGGAGAGCCTTACAAGAGACCCAGTACTTC
>TRBJ1-2|.|.|TRBV19|14
CASTLLQGLDGYTF
TGTGCCAGTACCCTACTTCAGGGATTGGATGGCTACACCTTC
>TRBJ2-2|.|.|TRBV2|15
CASSENYLNTGELFF
TGTGCCAGCAGTGAAAATTACTTGAACACCGGGGAGCTGTTTTTT
>TRBJ2-4|.|.|TRBV6-1|15
CASRGFTGDKNIQYF
TGTGCCAGCAGGGGGTTCACAGGAGACAAAAACATTCAGTACTTC
>TRBJ2-1|.|.|TRBV5-4|13
CASSSNRDNEQFF
TGTGCCAGCAGCTCAAACCGGGACAATGAGCAGTTCTTC
>TRBJ2-7|TRBD2|.|TRBV9|14
CASSPSGRVYEQYF
TGTGCCAGCAGCCCTAGCGGGAGGGTCTACGAGCAGTACTTC
>TRBJ2-1|.|.|TRBV14|12
CASSQDDFRQFF
TGTGCCAGCAGCCAAGATGACTTTAGGCAGTTCTTC
>TRBJ2-3|TRBD1|once|TRBV2|16
CATQTEMDRGTDTQYF
TGTGCCACCCAAACGGAAATGGACAGGGGGACAGATACGCAGTATTTT
>TRBJ1-6|.|.|TRBV7-8|15
CASSLGFVENSPLHF
TGTGCCAGCAGCTTAGGGTTTGTCGAGAATTCACCCCTCCACTTT
>TRBJ2-7|.|.|TRBV5-1|15
CASSPDGRRVGEQYF
TGCGCCAGCAGCCCGGACGGGAGAAGAGTAGGCGAGCAGTACTTC
>TRBJ2-3|TRBD1|.|TRBV2|15
CASRSTGATQDTQYF
TGTGCCAGCAGGTCAACAGGGGCGACACAAGATACGCAGTATTTT
>TRBJ2-5|TRBD2|few|TRBV5-5|15
CASSYASGDQETQYF
TGTGCCAGCAGCTACGCTAGCGGGGATCAAGAGACCCAGTACTTC
>TRBJ2-1|TRBD2|.|TRBV5-1|17
CASSSSPGLAGEGEQFF
TGCGCCAGCAGCTCATCCCCGGGACTAGCGGGTGAGGGGGAGCAGTTCTTC
>TRBJ2-7|.|.|TRBV6-1|14
CASREPRRAYEQYF
TGTGCCAGCAGGGAGCCCCGGAGGGCCTACGAGCAGTACTTC
>TRBJ2-3|TRBD2|.|TRBV5-1|14
CASSLQAGADTQYF
TGCGCCAGCAGCCTACAAGCGGGAGCGGATACGCAGTATTTT
>TRBJ2-7|TRBD2|.|TRBV19|14
CASSTPQRDDEQYF
TGTGCCAGTAGCACCCCACAGCGGGACGACGAGCAGTACTTC
>TRBJ1-1|.|once|TRBV14|15
CASSPRTVRDTEAFF
TGTGCCAGCAGCCCTCGGACAGTGAGAGACACTGAAGCTTTCTTT
>TRBJ1-5|TRBD1|.|TRBV5-1|14
CASSLGTGNQPQHF
TGCGCCAGCAGCCTTGGGACAGGAAATCAGCCCCAGCATTTT
>TRBJ1-5|.|.|TRBV27|15
CASSLLGREGQPQHF
TGTGCCAGCAGTTTATTGGGCAGGGAAGGGCAGCCCCAGCATTTT
>TRBJ2-7|.|.|TRBV14|18
CASSRNRGTGQIIYEQYF
TGTGCCAGCAGCCGAAACCGGGGGACGGGACAGATCATTTACGAGCAGTACTTC
>TRBJ2-5|TRBD2|.|TRBV6-1|14
CASSLPSGGETQYF
TGTGCCAGCAGTCTCCCTAGCGGGGGGGAGACCCAGTACTTC
>TRBJ1-1|.|.|TRBV30|16
CAWREGFYSENTEAFF
TGTGCCTGGAGGGAAGGATTTTACAGTGAGAACACTGAAGCTTTCTTT
>TRBJ1-2|.|.|TRBV28|12
CASSSGIDGYTF
TGTGCCAGCAGCTCGGGGATTGATGGCTACACCTTC
>TRBJ2-5|.|.|TRBV7-9|12
CATGTLEETQYF
TGTGCCACCGGGACTTTAGAAGAGACCCAGTACTTC
>TRBJ2-7|TRBD1|.|TRBV6-5|13
CASSRTGSYEQYF
TGTGCCAGCTCCCGGACAGGGAGCTACGAGCAGTACTTC
>TRBJ2-7|.|.|TRBV28|15
CASSLPRHSSYEQYF
TGTGCCAGCAGTTTGCCCCGACACAGCTCCTACGAGCAGTACTTC
>TRBJ1-6|TRBD1|.|TRBV30|14
CAWSVQQGSSPLHF
TGTGCCTGGAGTGTACAACAGGGGTCTTCACCCCTCCACTTT
>TRBJ2-2|TRBD2|.|TRBV5-4|16
CASSLGGGAVTGELFF
TGTGCCAGCAGCTTGGGGGGAGGGGCGGTCACCGGGGAGCTGTTTTTT
>TRBJ1-4|.|.|TRBV11-1|15
CASTFAPGMDEKLFF
TGTGCCAGCACCTTCGCACCGGGTATGGATGAAAAACTGTTTTTT
>TRBJ1-3|.|.|TRBV6-5|14
CASSQEGSGNTIYF
TGTGCCAGCAGCCAAGAGGGCTCTGGAAACACCATATATTTT
>TRBJ2-2|TRBD1|.|TRBV30|15
CAWSRGTGYTGELFF
TGTGCCTGGAGTCGTGGGACAGGTTATACCGGGGAGCTGTTTTTT
>TRBJ1-1|.|.|TRBV27|14
CASSLPGFGTEAFF
TGTGCCAGCAGTTTACCAGGGTTTGGCACTGAAGCTTTCTTT
>TRBJ1-5|.|.|TRBV30|14
CAWSAGRGDQPQHF
TGTGCCTGGAGTGCGGGGAGGGGGGATCAGCCCCAGCATTTT
>TRBJ1-1|TRBD1|.|TRBV29-1|15
CSIETGGFGNTEAFF
TGCAGCATTGAGACAGGGGGTTTCGGGAACACTGAAGCTTTCTTT
>TRBJ2-5|TRBD2|.|TRBV6-5|15
CASSSLSGGQETQYF
TGTGCCAGCAGTTCCTTAAGCGGGGGCCAAGAGACCCAGTACTTC